This T cell receptor beta chain was identified during a study of lymphopenia after photon versus proton radiotherapy. Remarks on this clone: The target antigen is unknown.

The CDR3 length is 15 residues. Germline CDR1 is MGHRA and CDR2 is YSYEKL. J lost 1 base, V lost 4 bases, and 7 bases had no gene match. Some clones are missing from TCRdb's copy, which holds only in-frame ones; the method was immunoSEQ multiplex PCR. The sample carries approximately 71,000 clones, approximately 91% recorded once. Findings of the study overall: Better survival with proton therapy was suggested as possible, not demonstrated. Proton therapy kept repertoires fairly stable, unlike photons, which gained effector/memory cells. In patients who died, overall survival fell as post-nadir TCR diversity dropped more. Oligoclonal CD8+ Temra expansion after nadir drove photon patients' diversity drop.

J is TRBJ2-7 and V is TRBV4-1; 7 positions match TRBD2. The sample was peripheral blood, taken from a patient treated with photon-based radiotherapy. The receptor was derived from an older woman with pancreatic cancer. The CDR3 protein is CASSPEMGGSYEQYF. The DNA for the CDR3 is TGCGCCAGCAGCCCAGAGATGGGAGGGTCCTACGAGCAGTACTTC.